The 9 T cell receptor beta chains in this list originate from one sample, sequenced in a study of T cell therapy after organ transplantation. Sequenced by immunoSEQ multiplex PCR; TCRdb stores in-frame clones only, minus some. The sample carries around 4,400 clones, 55% to 75% recorded once. Their antigen targets remain unknown. The time point denotes: 4-8 weeks after completion of therapy. The source material was CD8+ T cells from blood, sampled after autologous CMV-specific T cell therapy. The receptors here all came from a human patient who had received a solid organ transplant and had CMV disease. Some T cells may possibly be graft donor cells.

This clone was observed a few times. The rearrangement links TRBV6-4 to TRBJ2-1, with D possibly matching TRBD2 (5 bases). There are 14 residues in the CDR3. CDR1 and CDR2 from the germline V gene are MRHNA and SNTAGT. Trimming shortened V by 0 bases and J by 6 bases, and 9 bases separated the two germline ends. CDR3 sequence reads: CASSDSPGSNEQFF. The CDR3, as DNA: TGTGCCAGCAGTGACTCACCGGGATCCAATGAGCAGTTCTTC.

This clone was detected only a few times. The V gene is TRBV25-1, the J gene TRBJ1-3; D remains unclear. The CDR3 covers 16 residues. The ends were cut back, 1 base at V and 0 bases at J, with 10 bases in the middle. The germline gives CDR1 MGHDK, CDR2 SYGVNS. The CDR3 sequence: CASSEWDRFSGNTIYF. DNA for the CDR3: TGTGCCAGCAGTGAATGGGATCGGTTCTCTGGAAACACCATATATTTT.

The gene calls are TRBV11-2 and TRBJ2-5; TRBD2 aligns across 7 bases. With 1 base clipped from V and 4 bases from J, the junction kept 6 bases outside the gene matches. This CDR3 has 15 amino acids. Germline assignment: CDR1 SGHAT and CDR2 FQNNGV. The chain's CDR3 is CASSLVGGEGETQYF. The CDR3 nucleotides read TGTGCCAGCAGCTTAGTCGGCGGGGAGGGAGAGACCCAGTACTTC.

This chain links TRBV5-1 with TRBJ1-1; TRBD1 aligns across 9 bases. Germline V gene data show CDR1 as SGHRS and CDR2 as YFSETQ. This CDR3 is 17 amino acids long. J was trimmed by 0 bases and V by 2 bases; bases with no gene match: 8. The CDR3 nucleotides read TGCGCCAGCAGCTTACAGGGGGCGTGGTCCATGAACACTGAAGCTTTCTTT. This encodes CASSLQGAWSMNTEAFF.

This chain joins TRBV4-1 and TRBJ2-3; 7 positions match TRBD1. The trim removed 3 bases at V and 0 bases at J, leaving 3 bases unmatched. The germline V gene has CDR1 MGHRA and CDR2 YSYEKL. This CDR3 spans 15 amino acids. This CDR3 reads CASSHYRGSTDTQYF. The CDR3 DNA reads as TGCGCCAGCAGCCATTACAGGGGCAGCACAGATACGCAGTATTTT.

A few counts support this clone. V usage is TRBV11-3 and J usage is TRBJ2-1, with D perhaps matching TRBD1 or TRBD2 (5 bases each). The CDR3 is 17 residues long. The V end lost 4 bases, the J end lost 5 bases, and 21 bases lay between the germline ends. The germline gives CDR1 SGHNT, CDR2 YENEEA. The CDR3 sequence: CASSWGTDLGPNNEQFF. In DNA form, the CDR3 reads TGTGCCAGCAGCTGGGGGACGGATCTGGGTCCAAACAATGAGCAGTTCTTC.

The chain combines TRBV6-4 with TRBJ2-6; a weak D match, TRBD2 (6 bases). V lost 7 bases to trimming and J lost 0 bases, with 16 bases between them. The CDR3 sequence is 17 residues long. CDR1 is MRHNA and CDR2 is SNTAGT in the germline V gene. The CDR3 DNA is TGTGCCAGCACGGGGGAAATTCTTAACTCTGGGGCCAACGTCCTGACTTTC. Protein: CASTGEILNSGANVLTF.

The chain combines TRBV27 with TRBJ2-7; D unresolved. The CDR3 spans 15 residues. V lost 5 bases and J 2 bases, leaving 16 bases between the germline ends. CDR1 is MNHEY and CDR2 is SMNVEV in the germline V gene (reference sequence). The CDR3 DNA reads as TGTGCCAGCAGTATTAGTTCCCCCGGAGCCTACGAGCAGTACTTC. Protein: CASSISSPGAYEQYF.

V and J are TRBV6-5 and TRBJ1-1; D may be TRBD1 (6 bases). Germline V gene data show CDR1 as MNHEY and CDR2 as SVGAGI. The germline V and J ends were trimmed by 5 bases and 5 bases, with 12 bases remaining between them. This CDR3 has 13 amino acids. In nucleotides, the CDR3 is TGTGCCAGCAGTCCCACAGGGTGGACTGAAGCTTTCTTT. This sequence encodes CASSPTGWTEAFF.